The 11 T cell receptor beta chains below come from one sample, sequenced in a study of T cell responses to AZD1222 COVID-19 vaccine. Assay used: immunoSEQ multiplex PCR; TCRdb lists only in-frame clones, some missing. The sample shows about 66,000 clones, less than 90% of them seen only once. Here the sequenced sample was peripheral blood, taken on day 0 of AZD1222 vaccination. Receptor source: an adult in good health.

The V gene is TRBV9, the J gene TRBJ2-5; perhaps TRBD1 as D (6 bases). The germline V gene has CDR1 SGDLS and CDR2 YYNGEE. V lost 3 bases and J 5 bases, leaving 14 bases between the germline ends. The CDR3 runs to 14 residues. CDR3 loop: CASSARAGDETQYF. The CDR3 nucleotides are TGTGCCAGCAGCGCGAGGGCAGGGGACGAGACCCAGTACTTC.

The chain has TRBV9 and TRBJ1-1, with D possibly being TRBD1 (5 bases). Germline assignment: CDR1 SGDLS and CDR2 YYNGEE. This CDR3 region has 16 residues. V shed 4 bases and J shed 5 bases, with 21 bases lying between them. Here the CDR3 DNA reads TGTGCCAGCAGCTCCGCCCCGAGGGGATTTGGAACTGAAGCTTTCTTT. Its protein product is CASSSAPRGFGTEAFF.

J is TRBJ1-6 and V is TRBV5-1; D not certain. The CDR3 totals 17 residues. In germline, CDR1 is SGHRS, CDR2 YFSETQ. The germline V and J ends were trimmed by 0 bases and 8 bases, with 18 bases remaining between them. DNA for the CDR3: TGCGCCAGCAGCTTGGGAGCCTCGACAATAGCTCATTCACCCCTCCACTTT. Its protein product is CASSLGASTIAHSPLHF.

V gene TRBV6-4 combines with J gene TRBJ1-2, with D perhaps matching TRBD1 (5 bases). This CDR3 comprises 13 residues. The V end was cut by 3 bases, the J end by 1 base, with 6 bases between. Germline CDR1 and CDR2: MRHNA and SNTAGT. CDR3 region: CASSEDNNYGYTF. In nucleotides, the CDR3 is TGTGCCAGCAGTGAGGACAATAACTATGGCTACACCTTC.

Here the CDR3 reads CASSQEALGRIYF. DNA for the CDR3: TGCGCCAGCAGCCAAGAGGCTCTCGGGAGGATATATTTT. The V gene is TRBV4-1, the J gene TRBJ1-3, with unresolved D. Germline CDR1 and CDR2: MGHRA and YSYEKL. The V gene lost 0 bases and the J gene lost 13 bases, with 13 bases spanning the gap. CDR3 length: 13 residues.

This chain uses TRBV30 with TRBJ2-7; D possibly corresponds to TRBD1 (5 bases). Germline V gene data show CDR1 as GTSNPN and CDR2 as SVGIG (reference sequence). CDR3 size: 12 residues. Trimming removed 8 bases from V and 0 bases from J, with 11 bases in between. CDR3 protein: CAAGKSSYEQYF. In nucleotides, the CDR3 is TGTGCCGCAGGGAAAAGCTCCTACGAGCAGTACTTC.

The chain combines TRBV7-2 with TRBJ1-2, with D possibly matching TRBD1 (6 bases). The CDR3 covers 18 residues. CDR1 and CDR2 from the germline V gene are SGHTA and FQGNSA. Trimming pared 2 bases from V and 4 bases from J, leaving 23 bases between. The CDR3 reads CASSLQSGAGAVGYGYTF. The DNA for the CDR3 is TGTGCCAGCAGCTTACAGAGCGGGGCAGGGGCAGTGGGCTATGGCTACACCTTC.

This clone was recorded once. The chain has TRBV19 and TRBJ1-4; TRBD1 aligns across 7 bases. The CDR3 runs to 13 residues. Germline V gene lookup returns CDR1 LNHDA and CDR2 SQIVND (reference sequence). V shed 7 bases and J 8 bases; nucleotides not matched to a gene: 7. CDR3 amino acids: CASNQGGLEKLFF. For the CDR3, the DNA is TGTGCCAGTAACCAGGGGGGTTTGGAAAAACTGTTTTTT.

This chain connects TRBV7-9 to TRBJ1-1, with D hard to call. The CDR3 extends over 15 amino acids. V was trimmed by 2 bases and J by 0 bases, leaving 10 bases between them. CDR1 is SEHNR, CDR2 FQNEAQ, per germline (reference sequence). For the CDR3, the DNA is TGTGCCAGCAGCTTAAGCCGGAACATGAACACTGAAGCTTTCTTT. The encoded protein is CASSLSRNMNTEAFF.

The chain is built from TRBV19 and TRBJ2-2; 7 positions match TRBD2. Trimming removed 1 base from V and 5 bases from J; junction bases left unmatched: 4. The CDR3 contains 15 residues. From germline, CDR1 is LNHDA and CDR2 SQIVND (reference sequence). CDR3 DNA sequence: TGTGCCAGTAGTATAGGCGGGGGTAGTACCGGGGAGCTGTTTTTT. The encoded protein is CASSIGGGSTGELFF.

This chain joins TRBV30 and TRBJ1-6; a possible D gene is TRBD1 (5 bases). CDR1 and CDR2 from the germline V gene are GTSNPN and SVGIG (reference sequence). Trimming pared 0 bases from V and 6 bases from J, leaving 21 bases between. This CDR3 comprises 18 residues. CDR3 loop: CAWSVPLWDGRLNSPLHF. CDR3 in DNA: TGTGCCTGGAGTGTACCGTTATGGGACGGACGTCTTAATTCACCCCTCCACTTT.